Reported below is one T cell receptor beta chain. In TCRdb, the RACE reads were re-called with MiXCR into one record per CDR3 protein. The data hold approximately 45,000 distinct CDR3 sequences, with around 4.1% observed a single time. Germline CDR1 SGHTA, CDR2 FQGNSA. The CDR3 extends over 12 amino acids. Trimming removed 5 bases from V and 3 bases from J, with 6 bases in between. The sample comes from a study of human T cells and chemical hapten exposure. As for time point: healthy volunteer bleed at 2 weeks. It was unfractionated whole blood from which total RNA was extracted. V and J are TRBV7-2 and TRBJ2-3; no definite D call. This sequence originates from a female donor in good health. Some clones in this sample may be carry-over from other donors' samples. What was sequenced was whole blood. The CDR3 coding sequence is TGTGCCAGCAGCCCAACTACAGATACGCAGTATTTT. Encoded protein: CASSPTTDTQYF. Filled out from reference TRBV7-2 and TRBJ2-3, the complete variable domain reads GAGVSQSPSNKVTEKGKDVELRCDPISGHTALYWYRQSLGQGLEFLIYFQGNSAPDKSGLPSDRFSAERTGGSVSTLTIQRTQQEDSAVYLCASSPTTDTQYFGPGTRLTVL.